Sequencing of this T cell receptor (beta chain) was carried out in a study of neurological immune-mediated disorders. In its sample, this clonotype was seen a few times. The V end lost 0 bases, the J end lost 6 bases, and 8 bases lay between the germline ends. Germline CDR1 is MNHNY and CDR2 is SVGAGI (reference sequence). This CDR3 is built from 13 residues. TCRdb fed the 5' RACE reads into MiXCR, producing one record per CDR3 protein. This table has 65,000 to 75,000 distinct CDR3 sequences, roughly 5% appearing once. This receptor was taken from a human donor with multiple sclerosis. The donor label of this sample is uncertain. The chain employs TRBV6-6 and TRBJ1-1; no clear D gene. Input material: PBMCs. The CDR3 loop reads CASSYSSNAEAFF. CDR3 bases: TGTGCCAGCAGTTACTCGAGTAACGCTGAAGCTTTCTTT.